Many counts were recorded for the clone carrying this T cell receptor (beta chain). Its antigen is currently unknown. This entry belongs to a study of T cell repertoires in cytomegalovirus infection. Background on the study: HLA-B-restricted CMV epitopes that are well studied, plus recently identified HLA-C-restricted ones, were used by the study.

The CDR3 extends over 11 amino acids. Trimming cost V 1 base and J 14 bases, with 11 bases left between them. The germline CDR1 and CDR2 sequences are SGHTA and FQGNSA. Study-wide points: Cumulated frequencies of public TCR beta families served to identify carriers of CMV plus the relevant HLA.

A single record per CDR3 protein comes from TCRdb applying MiXCR to the reads. The table lists roughly 920,000 distinct CDR3 sequences, 31% of them singletons. Sequencing used cultured CD8+ T cells from PBMCs, obtained from culture after CMV antigen stimulation. V is TRBV7-2 and J is TRBJ1-1, with no clear D. This clonotype was sampled from a human donor in good health (CMV status not recorded). Some clones in this sample may be carry-over from other donors' samples. In DNA form, the CDR3 reads TGTGCCAGCAGCTTAGGGCCGGTCCTCTTCTTT. Its translation is CASSLGPVLFF.